The 19 T cell receptor beta chains below come from one sample, sequenced in a study of T cells in Graves' hyperthyroidism and ophthalmopathy. RNA transcripts yielded amplified TCR beta CDR3 regions. The primer set for the first-round RT-PCR of the TCR CDR3 was HTBI. Using its own MiXCR run on the multiplex PCR reads, TCRdb lists one record per CDR3 protein. This table holds about 250,000 distinct CDR3 sequences, approximately 24% found once. The specimen sequenced was blood. These receptors all stem from a middle-aged woman with Graves' ophthalmopathy.

There are many counts of this clonotype. The chain joins TRBV4-2 to TRBJ2-5; D is unclear. CDR3 length: 13 amino acids. The V gene lost 0 bases and the J gene lost 5 bases, with 7 bases spanning the gap. The germline CDR1 and CDR2 sequences are LGHNA and YNFKEQ. This CDR3 reads CASSQDAWETQYF. The CDR3 region has the DNA TGTGCCAGCAGCCAAGATGCCTGGGAGACCCAGTACTTC.

This clonotype occurred many times. This chain connects TRBV5-1 to TRBJ1-1; a weak D match, TRBD1 (6 bases). The V gene's germline CDR1 is SGHRS and CDR2 YFSETQ. The CDR3 is 15 residues long. Trimming stripped 4 bases from V and 0 bases from J, with 13 bases between. CDR3 protein: CASSSRGGVNTEAFF. In nucleotides, the CDR3 is TGCGCCAGCAGCAGCAGGGGCGGTGTGAACACTGAAGCTTTCTTT.

The chain couples TRBV19 to TRBJ2-2; D call uncertain. There are 11 residues in the CDR3. Germline V gives CDR1 LNHDA, CDR2 SQIVND (reference sequence). Trimming cost V 3 bases and J 14 bases, with 10 bases left between them. CDR3 in DNA: TGTGCCAGTAGTATGGCCAGCAGACTGTTTTTT. As protein: CASSMASRLFF.

There are many counts of this clonotype. CDR3 sequence: CASSVGGTGELFF. The CDR3 DNA reads as TGTGCCAGCAGCGTGGGTGGGACCGGGGAGCTGTTTTTT. The chain uses TRBV9 and TRBJ2-2; no firm D call. This CDR3 spans 13 amino acids. V dropped 2 bases and J dropped 5 bases, with 7 bases sitting between them. Germline V gene sequence: CDR1 SGDLS, CDR2 YYNGEE.

This clonotype came up many times. The V gene is TRBV30, the J gene TRBJ1-1; no definite D call. The ends were cut back, 4 bases at V and 1 base at J, with 10 bases in the middle. The germline gives CDR1 GTSNPN, CDR2 SVGIG (reference sequence). The CDR3 spans 13 residues. The CDR3 region is CAWTAWGNTEAFF. CDR3 DNA: TGTGCCTGGACGGCGTGGGGGAACACTGAAGCTTTCTTT.

This clonotype was detected ten times or more. The chain joins TRBV12-3 or TRBV12-4 to TRBJ2-5; 13 positions match TRBD2. The CDR3 runs to 17 residues. V lost 5 bases and J lost 2; bases outside the gene matches: 8. The CDR3 DNA follows: TGTGCCAGCAGTCCCAGACTAGCGGGAGGCCCACAAGAGACCCAGTACTTC. Translation: CASSPRLAGGPQETQYF.

The rearrangement links TRBV12-3 or TRBV12-4 to TRBJ2-3; 11 bases map to TRBD2. CDR3 length: 16 residues. Trimming cost V 7 bases and J 1 base; bases outside gene matches: 7. CDR3 loop: CASKLLAGDGTDTQYF. CDR3 coding DNA: TGTGCCAGCAAGCTACTAGCGGGGGATGGCACAGATACGCAGTATTTT.

A word on this clonotype: Given a much more abundant clone one base away, this may be a read error. V and J are TRBV29-1 and TRBJ1-1; D is possibly TRBD1 (5 bases). Germline V gene sequence: CDR1 SQVTM, CDR2 ANQGSEA. The CDR3 has 13 amino acids. Trimming pared 4 bases from V and 3 bases from J, leaving 12 bases between. The CDR3 DNA follows: TGCAGCGTTGGCGTGGGGGGGGACACTGAAGCTTTCTTT. Residues: CSVGVGGDTEAFF.

This clonotype was observed many times. This chain joins TRBV29-1 and TRBJ1-2, with D possibly TRBD1 on 6 matching bases. V dropped 2 bases and J dropped 6 bases, with 10 bases sitting between them. Germline V CDR1 and CDR2: SQVTM, ANQGSEA. CDR3 length: 12 amino acids. CDR3 nucleotide sequence: TGCAGCGTTGAAAGGTCAGGGGATGGCTACACCTTC. Encoded protein: CSVERSGDGYTF.

Ten or more counts support this clonotype. The DNA of the CDR3 is TGCAGTGCCCCCCGGCGGGAGAGAAACACCGGGGAGCTGTTTTTT. As protein: CSAPRRERNTGELFF. This chain links TRBV20-1 with TRBJ2-2; TRBD2 aligns across 7 bases. The germline CDR1 and CDR2 sequences are DFQATT and SNEGSKA (reference sequence). This CDR3 spans 15 amino acids. After removal of 6 bases from V and 2 bases from J, the junction contained 9 bases not matched to a gene.

The gene calls are TRBV5-1 and TRBJ1-3; D remains ambiguous. Germline CDR1 is SGHRS and CDR2 is YFSETQ. There are 13 residues in the CDR3. Trimming took off 5 bases at V and 0 bases at J, with 6 bases between the two ends. The CDR3 spells CASRGNSGNTIYF. Here the CDR3 DNA reads TGCGCCAGCAGAGGGAACTCTGGAAACACCATATATTTT. The full variable domain, its missing parts supplied by reference TRBV5-1 and TRBJ1-3, is KAGVTQTPRYLIKTRGQQVTLSCSPISGHRSVSWYQQTPGQGLQFLFEYFSETQRNKGNFPGRFSGRQFSNSRSEMNVSTLELGDSALYLCASRGNSGNTIYFGEGSWLTVV.

This clonotype was recorded a few times. V gene TRBV29-1 combines with J gene TRBJ2-2; D perhaps matches TRBD1 (6 bases). Germline assignment: CDR1 SQVTM and CDR2 ANQGSEA. The length of the CDR3 is 15 residues. Deletions cut 0 bases from V and 4 bases from J, with 12 bases between. The CDR3 DNA sequence: TGCAGCGTTGAAGATTTTGGGGGCCCCACCGGGGAGCTGTTTTTT. Translation gives CSVEDFGGPTGELFF.

This clonotype was counted ten times or more. This chain links TRBV20-1 with TRBJ2-7; D may be TRBD2 (5 bases). There are 14 residues in the CDR3. Germline V gene data show CDR1 as DFQATT and CDR2 as SNEGSKA (reference sequence). V lost 6 bases to trimming and J lost 3 bases, with 18 bases between them. CDR3 sequence reads: CSAYPVRGSYEQYF. The CDR3, as DNA: TGCAGTGCCTACCCAGTTCGGGGTAGCTACGAGCAGTACTTC.

The V gene is TRBV6-1, the J gene TRBJ1-3; 7 nucleotides line up with TRBD1. V gave up 4 bases and J gave up 0 bases; unmatched junction bases: 9. CDR3 length: 17 residues. Germline V lookup: CDR1 MNHNS, CDR2 SASEGT. The CDR3 reads CASSVRPGTASGNTIYF. The CDR3, as DNA: TGTGCCAGCAGTGTCCGACCGGGGACAGCCTCTGGAAACACCATATATTTT.

This clonotype was counted ten times or more. The rearrangement links TRBV4-1 to TRBJ2-2; D is perhaps TRBD2 (5 bases). The V end was cut by 2 bases, the J end by 6 bases, with 7 bases between. This CDR3 spans 13 amino acids. Germline V gene lookup returns CDR1 MGHRA and CDR2 YSYEKL. CDR3 sequence reads: CASSQRGSGELFF. DNA for the CDR3: TGCGCCAGCAGCCAACGGGGATCCGGGGAGCTGTTTTTT.

In its sample, this clonotype was seen many times. The rearrangement links TRBV11-1 to TRBJ2-5; D uncertain. The V gene's germline CDR1 is SGHAT and CDR2 FQDESV (reference sequence). This CDR3 spans 12 amino acids. Trimming pared 7 bases from V and 6 bases from J, leaving 12 bases between. The CDR3 DNA reads as TGTGCCAGCAACCCCCTCGGAAAGACCCAGTACTTC. Its translation: CASNPLGKTQYF.

This clonotype appeared many times. The CDR3 bases are TGCGCCAGCAGCCAGAGTGAGTCCCACTTCGCTAACTATGGCTACACCTTC. This translates into CASSQSESHFANYGYTF. The rearrangement joins TRBV4-1 to TRBJ1-2; D is ambiguous. The ends were cut back, 3 bases at V and 0 bases at J, with 17 bases in the middle. This CDR3 has 17 amino acids. Germline CDR1 reads MGHRA; CDR2 reads YSYEKL.

This clonotype was found many times. The chain links TRBV12-3 or TRBV12-4 to TRBJ1-5; D unclear. This CDR3 spans 14 amino acids. With 4 bases removed from V and 3 bases from J, the gap between germline ends came to 10 bases. In nucleotides, the CDR3 is TGTGCCAGCAGTTCGAGGTGGGTCAATCAGCCCCAGCATTTT. It is translated as CASSSRWVNQPQHF.

In DNA form, the CDR3 reads TGTGCCAGCAGTGAACGGGGTGGACAGCGCTATGGCTACACCTTC. Its protein product is CASSERGGQRYGYTF. The J gene is TRBJ1-2, the V gene TRBV6-1; a weak D match, TRBD1 (6 bases). CDR1 and CDR2 from the germline V gene are MNHNS and SASEGT. The CDR3 loop spans 15 amino acids. The ends were cut back, 2 bases at V and 4 bases at J, with 14 bases in the middle.